This is a list of T cell receptor beta chains from one sample in a study of radiation and T cells in renal cell carcinoma. TCRdb's copy holds only in-frame clones and misses some; the assay was immunoSEQ multiplex PCR. Of 150,000 or so clones detected, 88% appear once; the ten largest clones hold around 11%. The sequenced sample was blood, obtained from a patient whose treatment included radiotherapy and nephrectomy. Source of these receptors: a woman aged 45-65 years with renal cell carcinoma. CDR3s include the opening cysteine and the closing phenylalanine or tryptophan. Fields, in order: J gene, D gene, V gene, clone size, CDR3 DNA, CDR3 protein. D genes are given only for firm matches. Rows may omit the clone size; those that give it use once, few, many or a size class.

TRBJ2-3 . TRBV5-4 . TGTGCCAGCAGTTCGTCTACAGTCCCCACACATACGCAGTATTTT CASSSSTVPTHTQYF
TRBJ2-5 . TRBV18 . TGTGCCAGCTCACCCGGGGTCCAAGAGACCCAGTACTTC CASSPGVQETQYF
TRBJ2-7 TRBD1 TRBV19 . TGTGCCAGTAGTACCGCGCCGGGACAGTATCCCTACGAGCAGTACTTC CASSTAPGQYPYEQYF
TRBJ1-4 . TRBV5-1 . TGCGCCAGCACTAGAGCAACTAATGAAAAACTGTTTTTT CASTRATNEKLFF
TRBJ2-5 TRBD1 TRBV5-1 . TGCGCCAGCAGCCCAGACAGGGGGAAGGAGACCCAGTACTTC CASSPDRGKETQYF
TRBJ2-3 . TRBV5-1 . TGCGCCAGCAGCCGGGCGCGGGACTCTATCACAGATACGCAGTATTTT CASSRARDSITDTQYF
TRBJ1-2 . TRBV19 . TGTGCCAGTCAGACAGCTAACTATGGCTACACCTTC CASQTANYGYTF
TRBJ2-7 TRBD1 TRBV10-3 . TGTGCCATCAGTGAGTCGACAGGGAAAGTCGAGCAGTACTTC CAISESTGKVEQYF
TRBJ2-1 . TRBV30 . TGTGCCACCACCCTAGGAAGCTCCTACAATGAGCAGTTCTTC CATTLGSSYNEQFF
TRBJ2-3 . TRBV18 . TGTGCCAGCTCACCCCGCGGCACAGATACGCAGTATTTT CASSPRGTDTQYF
TRBJ1-3 TRBD1 TRBV11-2 . TGTGCCAGCAGCGTAACTCGGACAGGGGGCGAAGGAAACACCATATATTTT CASSVTRTGGEGNTIYF
TRBJ2-3 . TRBV6-4 . TGTGCCAGCAGTGACCCCACTAGTCCAGATACGCAGTATTTT CASSDPTSPDTQYF
TRBJ1-2 . TRBV10-3 once TGTGCCATCACCCAGGGTGACTATGGCTACACCTTC CAITQGDYGYTF
TRBJ1-6 TRBD1 TRBV5-1 . TGCGCCAGCAGCTTTCCAGGGGGTAACTCACCCCTCCACTTT CASSFPGGNSPLHF
TRBJ2-1 . TRBV6-4 . TGTGCCAGCAGTGAATCGGGACGCAACAATGAGCAGTTCTTC CASSESGRNNEQFF
TRBJ1-3 . TRBV6-1 once TGTGCCAGCAGTGACCCTGGACGGCCTGGAAACACCATATATTTT CASSDPGRPGNTIYF